This TCR beta chain was sequenced in a study of cytomegalovirus exposure and HLA in healthy donors. Whole-study results and caveats: Three CMV-associated chains proved CMV antigen-specific in vitro. Association of roughly 17,000 TCR beta sequences with HLA alleles was found at 0.05 false discovery rate in a later analysis.

Notes on this clone: Its target is not known.

Germline V gene sequence: CDR1 SGHDN, CDR2 FVKESK. V lost 5 bases to trimming and J lost 2 bases; unmatched junction nucleotides: 2. The CDR3 sequence is 13 residues long. Researchers ran the PCR with 60 Vbeta and 13 Jbeta primers. The assay was immunoSEQ multiplex PCR, and TCRdb's table has in-frame clones only and misses some. Of about 31,000 clones listed, about 86% were seen once; the top ten hold 2.7%. Input material: PBMCs. V gene TRBV14 combines with J gene TRBJ1-2; TRBD1 matches 7 bases. This sequence originates from a boy aged 5-17 years in good health and CMV-seronegative. CDR3 residues: CASSWDSNYGYTF. In DNA, the CDR3 is TGTGCCAGCAGCTGGGACAGCAACTATGGCTACACCTTC. The full variable domain, with the rest looked up from reference TRBV14 and TRBJ1-2, is EAGVTQFPSHSVIEKGQTVTLRCDPISGHDNLYWYRRVMGKEIKFLLHFVKESKQDESGMPNNRFLAERTGGTYSTLKVQPAELEDSGVYFCASSWDSNYGYTFGSGTRLTVV.